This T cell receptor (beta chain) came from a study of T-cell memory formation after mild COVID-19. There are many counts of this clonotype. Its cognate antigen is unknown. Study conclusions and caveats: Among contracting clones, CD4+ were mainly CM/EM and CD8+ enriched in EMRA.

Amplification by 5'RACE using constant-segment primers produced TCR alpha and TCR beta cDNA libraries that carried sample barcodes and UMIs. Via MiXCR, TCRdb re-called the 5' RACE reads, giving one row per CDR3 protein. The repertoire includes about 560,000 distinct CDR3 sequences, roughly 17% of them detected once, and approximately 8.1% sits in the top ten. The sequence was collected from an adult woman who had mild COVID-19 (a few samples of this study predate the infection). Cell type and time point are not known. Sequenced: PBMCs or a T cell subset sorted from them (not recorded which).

In DNA form, the CDR3 reads TGTGCCAGCAGCTTACTAGCGGGAGGATCCGCCGGGGAGCTGTTTTTT. Encoded protein: CASSLLAGGSAGELFF. The chain recombines TRBV7-8 with TRBJ2-2, with 11 bases fitting TRBD2. Trimming took 2 bases from V and 6 from J; bases not matched to a gene: 5. This CDR3 is built from 16 residues. The germline gives CDR1 SGHVS, CDR2 FQNEAQ. Full variable domain (remainder filled in from reference TRBV7-8 and TRBJ2-2): GAGVSQSPRYKVAKRGQDVALRCDPISGHVSLFWYQQALGQGPEFLTYFQNEAQLDKSGLPSDRFFAERPEGSVSTLKIQRTQQEDSAVYLCASSLLAGGSAGELFFGEGSRLTVL.